Shown below are 25 T cell receptor beta chains from a single sample sequenced in a study of blood T cell repertoires in COVID-19. TCRdb's copy holds only in-frame clones and misses some; the assay was immunoSEQ multiplex PCR. This table has about 250,000 clones, approximately 88% appearing once. The specimen was PBMCs or T cells enriched from blood (not recorded which). These receptors came from a woman aged 40 to 50 who had been exposed to COVID-19.

This chain connects TRBV11-3 to TRBJ2-7; D not certain. The CDR3 runs 13 residues. The ends were cut back, 4 bases at V and 7 bases at J, with 14 bases in the middle. Germline values: CDR1 SGHNT, CDR2 YENEEA. The CDR3 DNA reads TGTGCCAGCAGCTCCACTCTTTCAGCGGAGCAGTACGTC. Encoded protein: CASSSTLSAEQYV.

The genes are TRBV6-5 and TRBJ1-6, with D possibly being TRBD1 (6 bases). V dropped 3 bases and J dropped 9 bases, with 9 bases sitting between them. CDR3 size: 13 residues. Germline-derived CDR1 and CDR2 are MNHEY and SVGAGI. CDR3 region: CASSYRTASPLHF. In DNA, the CDR3 is TGTGCCAGCAGTTATCGGACAGCTTCACCCCTCCACTTT.

The V call is TRBV5-4, the J call TRBJ1-2, with 12 nucleotides matching TRBD1. Germline CDR1 is SGHNT and CDR2 is YYREEE (reference sequence). J gave up 3 bases and V 0 bases, and 3 bases lay outside the gene matches. This CDR3 contains 16 residues. The CDR3 sequence is CASSLGDRGLDYGYTF. As DNA, the CDR3 is TGTGCCAGCAGCTTGGGGGACAGGGGGCTTGACTATGGCTACACCTTC.

The chain has TRBV27 and TRBJ2-1, with TRBD1 identical over 10 bases. This CDR3 is built from 15 residues. Losses at the gene ends were 4 bases for V and 4 bases for J; bases not matched to a gene: 4. Germline values: CDR1 MNHEY, CDR2 SMNVEV (reference sequence). The CDR3, as DNA: TGTGCCAGCAGTTCACGGACAGGGGGGTACAATGAGCAGTTCTTC. Protein sequence: CASSSRTGGYNEQFF.

The chain links TRBV3-1 (or the pseudogene TRBV3-2) to TRBJ2-2; 7 nucleotides align to TRBD2. Germline-derived CDR1 and CDR2 are LGHDT and YNNKEL (reference sequence). The CDR3 contains 19 residues. V was clipped by 1 base and J by 6 bases; unmatched bases: 17. CDR3 nucleotide sequence: TGTGCCAGCAGCCAAGCAGGCCTTGGCGGGGGTTCGGTGTCCGGGGAGCTGTTTTTT. It translates to CASSQAGLGGGSVSGELFF.

This rearrangement joins TRBV7-2 to TRBJ2-7; 7 bases are shared with TRBD1. CDR3 length equals 15 residues. After removal of 1 base from V and 3 bases from J, the junction contained 6 bases not matched to a gene. Germline V gene sequence: CDR1 SGHTA, CDR2 FQGNSA. CDR3 loop: CASSLVRDSDYEQYF. The DNA of the CDR3 is TGTGCCAGCAGCTTAGTCCGGGACAGTGACTACGAGCAGTACTTC.

The CDR3 sequence: CASSAGGTGAETQYF. Here the CDR3 DNA reads TGTGCCAGCAGCGCCGGCGGGACAGGGGCGGAGACCCAGTACTTC. The chain uses TRBV11-1 and TRBJ2-5, with 10 positions matching TRBD1. The V segment lost 5 bases and the J segment 5 bases; nucleotides outside the gene matches: 8. CDR1 and CDR2 (germline): SGHAT, FQDESV (reference sequence). The CDR3 has 15 residues.

This clone was recorded once. J is TRBJ1-2 and V is TRBV7-6, with TRBD1 identical over 9 bases. V lost 2 bases to trimming and J lost 6 bases; unmatched junction nucleotides: 4. The CDR3 spans 14 residues. Germline-derived CDR1 and CDR2 are SGHVS and FNYEAQ. As DNA, the CDR3 is TGTGCCAGCAGCTTACAGGGACAGGGAGATGGCTACACCTTC. This sequence encodes CASSLQGQGDGYTF.

The J gene is TRBJ2-2, the V gene TRBV4-2, with 10 bases that match TRBD2. J lost 4 bases, V lost 4 bases, and 12 bases had no gene match. The CDR3 is 18 amino acids. From germline, CDR1 is LGHNA and CDR2 YNFKEQ. Here the CDR3 DNA reads TGTGCCAGCAGCCGGATTCATTCGGGACTAGCGACCACCGGGGAGCTGTTTTTT. This codes for CASSRIHSGLATTGELFF.

The J gene is TRBJ2-7, the V gene TRBV6-8; D might be TRBD2 (6 bases). The CDR3 length is 12 residues. V was cut by 6 bases and J by 5 bases, with 11 bases left in between. Germline CDR1 is MNHGY and CDR2 is SAAAGT. CDR3 bases: TGTGCCAGCAGGGGGGGAATTGACGAGCAGTACTTC. Amino acids: CASRGGIDEQYF.

V and J are TRBV28 and TRBJ2-1, with D uncertain. CDR3 length equals 15 residues. Germline CDR1 and CDR2: MDHEN and SYDVKM. Between the trimmed V and J ends, which lost 5 bases and 7 bases, there was a span of 18 bases. The CDR3 sequence is CASSPSGVKRNEQFF. The CDR3 DNA reads TGTGCCAGCAGTCCCAGTGGAGTAAAGAGAAATGAGCAGTTCTTC.

V gene TRBV4-3 combines with J gene TRBJ2-1; perhaps TRBD2 as D (6 bases). V was trimmed by 0 bases and J by 0 bases, leaving 9 bases between them. CDR1 is LGHNA, CDR2 YSLEER, per germline. The CDR3 consists of 16 residues. The CDR3 sequence: CASSQESGLSYNEQFF. CDR3 nucleotides: TGCGCCAGCAGCCAAGAGTCGGGACTCTCCTACAATGAGCAGTTCTTC.

The rearrangement joins TRBV5-4 to TRBJ2-3, with 14 bases lining up with TRBD2. The CDR3 has 16 amino acids. J was trimmed by 5 bases and V by 5 bases; bases with no gene match: 7. The V gene's germline CDR1 is SGHNT and CDR2 YYREEE (reference sequence). CDR3 loop: CASSFGLAGGVDTQYF. CDR3 nucleotides: TGTGCCAGCAGTTTCGGACTAGCGGGGGGAGTAGATACGCAGTATTTT.

In its sample, this clone was seen once. The chain links TRBV7-9 to TRBJ2-7; tentative D call: TRBD2 (6 bases). The germline V gene encodes CDR1 SEHNR and CDR2 FQNEAQ (reference sequence). The CDR3 runs 12 residues. The V gene lost 9 bases and the J gene lost 2 bases, with 11 bases spanning the gap. The CDR3 protein is CASGRIPYEQYF. The CDR3 DNA reads as TGTGCCAGTGGGAGGATTCCCTACGAGCAGTACTTC.

The CDR3 region is CASSPGGYGTGELFF. Here the CDR3 DNA reads TGTGCCAGCAGTCCAGGGGGCTACGGGACCGGGGAGCTGTTTTTT. This chain uses TRBV11-3 with TRBJ2-2; TRBD1 agrees at 8 bases. The germline CDR1 and CDR2 sequences are SGHNT and YENEEA. The CDR3 spans 15 residues. V was clipped by 6 bases and J by 5 bases; unmatched bases: 8.

The rearrangement uses TRBV7-9 and TRBJ1-2; 9 bases agree with TRBD1. J gave up 4 bases and V 1 base, and 1 base lay outside the gene matches. Per the germline V gene, CDR1 is SEHNR and CDR2 is FQNEAQ (reference sequence). The CDR3 runs 14 residues. The CDR3 here is CASSLGTGAYGYTF. The DNA of the CDR3 is TGTGCCAGCAGCTTAGGGACAGGGGCCTATGGCTACACCTTC.

The chain has TRBV3-1 (or the pseudogene TRBV3-2) and TRBJ1-1; TRBD1 matches 7 bases. Germline V gives CDR1 LGHDT, CDR2 YNNKEL (reference sequence). J was trimmed by 6 bases and V by 5 bases; bases with no gene match: 6. This CDR3 has 13 amino acids. CDR3 sequence reads: CASSSDRVSEAFF. The CDR3 region has the DNA TGTGCCAGCAGCTCCGACAGGGTTTCTGAAGCTTTCTTT.

V and J are TRBV12-3 or TRBV12-4 and TRBJ2-7; possibly TRBD1 for D (5 bases). The CDR3 has 11 residues. Trimming removed 8 bases at V and 3 bases at J, with 8 bases between. The CDR3: CASGRGYEQYF. CDR3 DNA sequence: TGTGCCAGCGGAAGGGGCTACGAGCAGTACTTC.

The V gene is TRBV6-5, the J gene TRBJ2-7, with TRBD1 identical over 8 bases. V lost 0 bases to trimming and J lost 2 bases; unmatched junction nucleotides: 3. Looked up from germline, CDR1 is MNHEY and CDR2 is SVGAGI. The CDR3 loop spans 15 amino acids. The CDR3 sequence: CASSYSRTGPYEQYF. The CDR3 coding sequence is TGTGCCAGCAGTTACTCGAGGACAGGGCCCTACGAGCAGTACTTC.

The chain carries TRBV7-9 and TRBJ1-2; no definite D call. The V and J ends lost 0 bases and 6 bases respectively, with 14 bases between them. This CDR3 is built from 15 residues. CDR1 is SEHNR and CDR2 is FQNEAQ in the germline V gene (reference sequence). The CDR3 is CASSLAIVRSDGYTF. CDR3 DNA: TGTGCCAGCAGCTTAGCGATTGTCAGGTCAGATGGCTACACCTTC.

The chain carries TRBV28 and TRBJ2-3, with 8 bases identical to TRBD1. V shed 8 bases, J shed 2 bases, and the junction held 6 bases outside the gene matches. CDR3 length: 14 amino acids. The germline CDR1 and CDR2 sequences are MDHEN and SYDVKM. DNA for the CDR3: TGTGCCAGCCAGACAGGGGACTTCACAGATACGCAGTATTTT. Translation gives CASQTGDFTDTQYF.

This rearrangement joins TRBV10-3 to TRBJ1-1, with 7 bases identical to TRBD1. CDR3 length equals 13 residues. Germline trimming cut 10 bases from V and 1 base from J; bases unmatched to any gene: 6. In germline, CDR1 is ENHRY, CDR2 SYGVKD. The CDR3 DNA follows: TGTGCCACGGAGGGGGCCCCGAACACTGAAGCTTTCTTT. Protein: CATEGAPNTEAFF.

The chain recombines TRBV6-5 with TRBJ2-2; tentatively, D is TRBD1 (6 bases). Germline assignment: CDR1 MNHEY and CDR2 SVGAGI. The CDR3 sequence is 14 residues long. V was clipped by 8 bases and J by 4 bases, with 14 bases between them. The CDR3 nucleotides read TGTGCCAGCGTCGGACAGCAATCCACCGGGGAGCTGTTTTTT. Translating it yields CASVGQQSTGELFF.

The J gene is TRBJ1-2, the V gene TRBV10-3; D ambiguous. CDR3 size: 13 residues. Deletions cut 0 bases from V and 7 bases from J, with 9 bases between. Per the germline V gene, CDR1 is ENHRY and CDR2 is SYGVKD. CDR3 in amino acids: CAISESQVPGYTF. The CDR3 DNA reads as TGTGCCATCAGTGAGTCCCAGGTACCTGGCTACACCTTC.

This chain connects TRBV6-5 to TRBJ2-7, with D uncertain. The germline V gene encodes CDR1 MNHEY and CDR2 SVGAGI. V dropped 3 bases and J dropped 7 bases, with 13 bases sitting between them. The CDR3 is made up of 13 amino acids. In DNA form, the CDR3 reads TGTGCCAGCAGTTATTCGCCAGTTGGTGAGCAGTACTTC. It encodes CASSYSPVGEQYF.